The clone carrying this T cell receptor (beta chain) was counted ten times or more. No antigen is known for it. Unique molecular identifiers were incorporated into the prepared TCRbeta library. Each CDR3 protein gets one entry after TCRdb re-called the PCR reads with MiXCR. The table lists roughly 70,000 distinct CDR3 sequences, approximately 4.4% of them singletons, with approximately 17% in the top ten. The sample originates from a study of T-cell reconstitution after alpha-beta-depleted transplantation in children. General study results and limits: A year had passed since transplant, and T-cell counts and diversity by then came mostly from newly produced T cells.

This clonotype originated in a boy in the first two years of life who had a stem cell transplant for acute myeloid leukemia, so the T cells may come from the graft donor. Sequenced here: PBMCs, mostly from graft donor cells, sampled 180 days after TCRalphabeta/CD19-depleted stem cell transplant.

For the CDR3, the DNA is TGTGCCAGCAGCTCTCAGGGGCTAACCTACGAGCAGTACTTC. Its translation is CASSSQGLTYEQYF. The chain has TRBV7-2 and TRBJ2-7; weak D call: TRBD1 (6 bases). The CDR3 sequence is 14 residues long. Per the germline V gene, CDR1 is SGHTA and CDR2 is FQGNSA. Trimming took 4 bases from V and 2 from J, leaving 12 bases between them.